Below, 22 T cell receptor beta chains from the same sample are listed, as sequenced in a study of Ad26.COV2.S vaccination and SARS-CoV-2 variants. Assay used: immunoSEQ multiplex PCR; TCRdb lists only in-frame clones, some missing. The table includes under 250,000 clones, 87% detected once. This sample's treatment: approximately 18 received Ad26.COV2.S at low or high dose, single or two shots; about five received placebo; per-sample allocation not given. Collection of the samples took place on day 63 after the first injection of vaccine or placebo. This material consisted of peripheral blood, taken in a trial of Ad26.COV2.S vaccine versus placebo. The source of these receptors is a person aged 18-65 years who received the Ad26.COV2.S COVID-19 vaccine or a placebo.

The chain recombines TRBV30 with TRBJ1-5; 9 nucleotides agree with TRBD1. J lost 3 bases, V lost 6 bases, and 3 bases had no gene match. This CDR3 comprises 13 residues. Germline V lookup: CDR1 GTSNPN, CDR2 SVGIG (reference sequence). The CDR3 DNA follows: TGTGCCTGCGGGACAGGGCCCAATCAGCCCCAGCATTTT. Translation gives CACGTGPNQPQHF.

This chain's CDR3 is CASSLLFLAGVEQFF. DNA for the CDR3: TGTGCCAGCAGTTTATTGTTTCTAGCGGGAGTCGAGCAGTTCTTC. This chain connects TRBV27 to TRBJ2-1; 10 bases line up with TRBD2. The germline gives CDR1 MNHEY, CDR2 SMNVEV (reference sequence). The CDR3 length is 15 residues. V trimming: 1 base; J trimming: 10 bases; junction bases outside the gene matches: 7.

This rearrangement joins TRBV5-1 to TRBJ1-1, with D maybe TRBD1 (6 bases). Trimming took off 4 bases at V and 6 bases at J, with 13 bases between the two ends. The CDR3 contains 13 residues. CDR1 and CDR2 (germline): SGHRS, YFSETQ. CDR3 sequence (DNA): TGCGCCAGCAGCGACCCAGGGGCAGCTGAAGCTTTCTTT. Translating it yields CASSDPGAAEAFF.

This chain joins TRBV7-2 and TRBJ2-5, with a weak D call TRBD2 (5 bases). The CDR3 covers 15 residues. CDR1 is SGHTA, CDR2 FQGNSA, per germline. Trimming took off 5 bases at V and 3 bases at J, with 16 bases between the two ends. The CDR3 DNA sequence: TGTGCCAGCAGCATTAGGGCGGGTCCCGAAGAGACCCAGTACTTC. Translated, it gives CASSIRAGPEETQYF. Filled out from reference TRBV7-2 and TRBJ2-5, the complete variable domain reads GAGVSQSPSNKVTEKGKDVELRCDPISGHTALYWYRQSLGQGLEFLIYFQGNSAPDKSGLPSDRFSAERTGGSVSTLTIQRTQQEDSAVYLCASSIRAGPEETQYFGPGTRLLVL.

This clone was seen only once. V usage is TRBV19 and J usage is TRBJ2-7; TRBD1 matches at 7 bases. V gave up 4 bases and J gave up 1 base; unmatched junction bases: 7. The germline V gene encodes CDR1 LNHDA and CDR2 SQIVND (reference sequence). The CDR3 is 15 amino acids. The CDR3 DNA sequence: TGTGCCAGTAGTACCCGACAGGGATCTTCCTACGAGCAGTACTTC. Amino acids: CASSTRQGSSYEQYF.

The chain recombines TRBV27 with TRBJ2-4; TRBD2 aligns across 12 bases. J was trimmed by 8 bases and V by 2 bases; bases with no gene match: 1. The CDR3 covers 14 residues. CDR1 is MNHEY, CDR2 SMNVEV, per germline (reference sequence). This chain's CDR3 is CASSLLAGGDIQYF. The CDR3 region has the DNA TGTGCCAGCAGTTTACTAGCGGGAGGGGACATTCAGTACTTC.

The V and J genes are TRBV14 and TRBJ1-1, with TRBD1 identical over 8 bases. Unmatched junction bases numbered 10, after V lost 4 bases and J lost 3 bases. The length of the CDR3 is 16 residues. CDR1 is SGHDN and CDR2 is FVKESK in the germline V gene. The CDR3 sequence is CASSPYLAGGDTEAFF. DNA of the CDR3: TGTGCCAGCAGCCCTTATCTGGCAGGGGGCGACACTGAAGCTTTCTTT.

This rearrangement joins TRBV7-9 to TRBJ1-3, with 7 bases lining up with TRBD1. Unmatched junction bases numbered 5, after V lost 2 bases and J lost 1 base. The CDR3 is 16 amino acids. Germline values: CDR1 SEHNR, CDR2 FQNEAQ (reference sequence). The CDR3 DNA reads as TGTGCCAGCAGCTTAAAGGGGGCGGGTTCTGGAAACACCATATATTTT. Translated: CASSLKGAGSGNTIYF. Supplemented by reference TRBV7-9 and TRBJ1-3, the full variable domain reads DTGVSQNPRHKITKRGQNVTFRCDPISEHNRLYWYRQTLGQGPEFLTYFQNEAQLEKSRLLSDRFSAERPKGSFSTLEIQRTEQGDSAMYLCASSLKGAGSGNTIYFGEGSWLTVV.

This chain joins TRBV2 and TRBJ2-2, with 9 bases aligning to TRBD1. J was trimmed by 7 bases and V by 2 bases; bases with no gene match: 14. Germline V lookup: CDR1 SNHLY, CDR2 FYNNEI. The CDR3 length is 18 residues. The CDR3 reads CASSEMVRGQGKVGELFF. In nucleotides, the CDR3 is TGTGCCAGCAGTGAAATGGTCCGGGGACAGGGAAAGGTCGGGGAGCTGTTTTTT.

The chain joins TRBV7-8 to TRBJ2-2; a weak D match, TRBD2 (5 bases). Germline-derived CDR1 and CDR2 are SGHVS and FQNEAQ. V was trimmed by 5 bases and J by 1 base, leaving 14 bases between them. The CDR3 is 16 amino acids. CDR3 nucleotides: TGTGCCAGCAGCCCCTTTCGGGGATTGAACACCGGGGAGCTGTTTTTT. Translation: CASSPFRGLNTGELFF.

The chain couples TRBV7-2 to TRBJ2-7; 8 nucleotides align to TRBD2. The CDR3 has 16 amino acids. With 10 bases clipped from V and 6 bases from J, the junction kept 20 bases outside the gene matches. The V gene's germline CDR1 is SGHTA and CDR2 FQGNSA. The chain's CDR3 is CANRLTGLGPSGEQYV. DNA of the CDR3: TGTGCCAACAGGCTGACGGGACTAGGCCCTTCGGGCGAGCAGTACGTC.

The CDR3 region has the DNA TGTGCCACCAGTACTACCCTAGTGGAATGGGACATTCCCGGGGAGCTGTTTTTT. Encoded protein: CATSTTLVEWDIPGELFF. The chain joins TRBV24-1 to TRBJ2-2; TRBD1 is a possible D gene (6 bases). V was pared by 6 bases and J by 6 bases, with 25 bases between. Germline V gene lookup returns CDR1 KGHDR and CDR2 SFDVKD. This CDR3 spans 18 amino acids.

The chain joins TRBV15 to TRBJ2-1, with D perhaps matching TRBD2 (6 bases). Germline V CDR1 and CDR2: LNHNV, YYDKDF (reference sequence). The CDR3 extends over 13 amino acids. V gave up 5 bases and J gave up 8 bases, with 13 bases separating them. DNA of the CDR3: TGTGCCACCAGCGAGCGGAGGGGCGATGAGCAGTTCTTC. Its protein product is CATSERRGDEQFF.

CDR3 in amino acids: CASSLERGLYNEQFF. CDR3 nucleotides: TGTGCCAGTAGTTTGGAGCGGGGACTTTACAATGAGCAGTTCTTC. The chain joins TRBV19 to TRBJ2-1; TRBD2 agrees at 7 bases. The V gene end was trimmed by 5 bases and the J gene end by 4 bases; junction bases not matched to a gene: 8. Per the germline V gene, CDR1 is LNHDA and CDR2 is SQIVND (reference sequence). The CDR3 contains 15 residues.

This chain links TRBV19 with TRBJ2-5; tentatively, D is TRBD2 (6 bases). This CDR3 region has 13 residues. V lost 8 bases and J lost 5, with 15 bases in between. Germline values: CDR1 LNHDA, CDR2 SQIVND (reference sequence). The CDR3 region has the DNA TGTGCCAGTGCGACTAGGGCAGGGGAGACCCAGTACTTC. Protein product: CASATRAGETQYF.

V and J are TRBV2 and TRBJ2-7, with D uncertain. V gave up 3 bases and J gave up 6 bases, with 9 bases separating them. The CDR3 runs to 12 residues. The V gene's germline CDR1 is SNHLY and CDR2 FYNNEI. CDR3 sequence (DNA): TGTGCCAGCAGTGAGGTGGCAGTCGAGCAGTACTTC. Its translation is CASSEVAVEQYF.

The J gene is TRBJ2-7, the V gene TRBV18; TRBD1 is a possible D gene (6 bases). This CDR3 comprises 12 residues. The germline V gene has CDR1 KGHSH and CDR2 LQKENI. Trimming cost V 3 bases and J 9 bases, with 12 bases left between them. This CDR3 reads CASSPGRGLQYF. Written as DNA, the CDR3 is TGTGCCAGCTCACCGGGCAGGGGTCTGCAGTACTTC.

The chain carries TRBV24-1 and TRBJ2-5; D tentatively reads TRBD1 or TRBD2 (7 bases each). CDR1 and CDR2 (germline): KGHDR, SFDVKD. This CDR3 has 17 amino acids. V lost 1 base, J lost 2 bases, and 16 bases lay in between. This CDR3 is CATSDLGGDSRQETQYF. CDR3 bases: TGTGCCACCAGTGATTTAGGGGGGGACAGTAGGCAAGAGACCCAGTACTTC.

CDR3 protein: CASSFGPWTYTDTQYF. The CDR3 coding sequence is TGTGCCAGCAGCTTCGGTCCGTGGACCTACACAGATACGCAGTATTTT. The V and J genes are TRBV11-2 and TRBJ2-3; D remains unclear. The germline V gene has CDR1 SGHAT and CDR2 FQNNGV. This CDR3 region has 16 residues. The V gene lost 3 bases and the J gene lost 2 bases, with 15 bases spanning the gap.

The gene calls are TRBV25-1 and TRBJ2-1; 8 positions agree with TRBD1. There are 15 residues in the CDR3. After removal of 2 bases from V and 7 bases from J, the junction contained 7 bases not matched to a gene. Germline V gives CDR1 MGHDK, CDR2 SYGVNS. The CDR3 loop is CASSEGGWTGNEQFF. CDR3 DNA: TGTGCCAGCAGTGAAGGGGGTTGGACAGGGAATGAGCAGTTCTTC.

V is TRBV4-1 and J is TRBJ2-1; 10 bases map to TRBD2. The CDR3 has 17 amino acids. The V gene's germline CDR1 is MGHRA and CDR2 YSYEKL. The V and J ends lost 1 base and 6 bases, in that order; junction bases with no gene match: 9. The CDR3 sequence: CASSQGAASGRRNEQFF. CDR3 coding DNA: TGCGCCAGCAGCCAAGGGGCCGCTAGCGGGAGACGCAATGAGCAGTTCTTC.

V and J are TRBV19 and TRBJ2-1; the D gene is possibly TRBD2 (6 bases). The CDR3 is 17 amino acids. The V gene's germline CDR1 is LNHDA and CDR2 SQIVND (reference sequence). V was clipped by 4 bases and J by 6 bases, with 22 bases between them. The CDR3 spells CASSKSKGTYSSNEQFF. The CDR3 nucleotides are TGTGCCAGTAGTAAGAGCAAAGGGACTTACTCATCCAATGAGCAGTTCTTC.